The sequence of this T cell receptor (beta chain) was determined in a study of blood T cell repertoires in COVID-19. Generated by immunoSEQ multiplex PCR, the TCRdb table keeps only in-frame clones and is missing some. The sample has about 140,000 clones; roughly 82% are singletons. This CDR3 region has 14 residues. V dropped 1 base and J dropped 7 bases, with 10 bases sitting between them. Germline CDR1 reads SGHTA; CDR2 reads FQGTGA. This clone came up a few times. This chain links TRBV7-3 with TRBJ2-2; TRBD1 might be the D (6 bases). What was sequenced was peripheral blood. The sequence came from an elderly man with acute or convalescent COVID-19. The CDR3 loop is CASSLRGPNGELFF. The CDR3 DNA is TGTGCCAGCAGCTTAAGGGGGCCAAACGGGGAGCTGTTTTTT. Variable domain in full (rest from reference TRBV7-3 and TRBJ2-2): GAGVSQTPSNKVTEKGKYVELRCDPISGHTALYWYRQSLGQGPEFLIYFQGTGAADDSGLPNDRFFAVRPEGSVSTLKIQRTERGDSAVYLCASSLRGPNGELFFGEGSRLTVL.